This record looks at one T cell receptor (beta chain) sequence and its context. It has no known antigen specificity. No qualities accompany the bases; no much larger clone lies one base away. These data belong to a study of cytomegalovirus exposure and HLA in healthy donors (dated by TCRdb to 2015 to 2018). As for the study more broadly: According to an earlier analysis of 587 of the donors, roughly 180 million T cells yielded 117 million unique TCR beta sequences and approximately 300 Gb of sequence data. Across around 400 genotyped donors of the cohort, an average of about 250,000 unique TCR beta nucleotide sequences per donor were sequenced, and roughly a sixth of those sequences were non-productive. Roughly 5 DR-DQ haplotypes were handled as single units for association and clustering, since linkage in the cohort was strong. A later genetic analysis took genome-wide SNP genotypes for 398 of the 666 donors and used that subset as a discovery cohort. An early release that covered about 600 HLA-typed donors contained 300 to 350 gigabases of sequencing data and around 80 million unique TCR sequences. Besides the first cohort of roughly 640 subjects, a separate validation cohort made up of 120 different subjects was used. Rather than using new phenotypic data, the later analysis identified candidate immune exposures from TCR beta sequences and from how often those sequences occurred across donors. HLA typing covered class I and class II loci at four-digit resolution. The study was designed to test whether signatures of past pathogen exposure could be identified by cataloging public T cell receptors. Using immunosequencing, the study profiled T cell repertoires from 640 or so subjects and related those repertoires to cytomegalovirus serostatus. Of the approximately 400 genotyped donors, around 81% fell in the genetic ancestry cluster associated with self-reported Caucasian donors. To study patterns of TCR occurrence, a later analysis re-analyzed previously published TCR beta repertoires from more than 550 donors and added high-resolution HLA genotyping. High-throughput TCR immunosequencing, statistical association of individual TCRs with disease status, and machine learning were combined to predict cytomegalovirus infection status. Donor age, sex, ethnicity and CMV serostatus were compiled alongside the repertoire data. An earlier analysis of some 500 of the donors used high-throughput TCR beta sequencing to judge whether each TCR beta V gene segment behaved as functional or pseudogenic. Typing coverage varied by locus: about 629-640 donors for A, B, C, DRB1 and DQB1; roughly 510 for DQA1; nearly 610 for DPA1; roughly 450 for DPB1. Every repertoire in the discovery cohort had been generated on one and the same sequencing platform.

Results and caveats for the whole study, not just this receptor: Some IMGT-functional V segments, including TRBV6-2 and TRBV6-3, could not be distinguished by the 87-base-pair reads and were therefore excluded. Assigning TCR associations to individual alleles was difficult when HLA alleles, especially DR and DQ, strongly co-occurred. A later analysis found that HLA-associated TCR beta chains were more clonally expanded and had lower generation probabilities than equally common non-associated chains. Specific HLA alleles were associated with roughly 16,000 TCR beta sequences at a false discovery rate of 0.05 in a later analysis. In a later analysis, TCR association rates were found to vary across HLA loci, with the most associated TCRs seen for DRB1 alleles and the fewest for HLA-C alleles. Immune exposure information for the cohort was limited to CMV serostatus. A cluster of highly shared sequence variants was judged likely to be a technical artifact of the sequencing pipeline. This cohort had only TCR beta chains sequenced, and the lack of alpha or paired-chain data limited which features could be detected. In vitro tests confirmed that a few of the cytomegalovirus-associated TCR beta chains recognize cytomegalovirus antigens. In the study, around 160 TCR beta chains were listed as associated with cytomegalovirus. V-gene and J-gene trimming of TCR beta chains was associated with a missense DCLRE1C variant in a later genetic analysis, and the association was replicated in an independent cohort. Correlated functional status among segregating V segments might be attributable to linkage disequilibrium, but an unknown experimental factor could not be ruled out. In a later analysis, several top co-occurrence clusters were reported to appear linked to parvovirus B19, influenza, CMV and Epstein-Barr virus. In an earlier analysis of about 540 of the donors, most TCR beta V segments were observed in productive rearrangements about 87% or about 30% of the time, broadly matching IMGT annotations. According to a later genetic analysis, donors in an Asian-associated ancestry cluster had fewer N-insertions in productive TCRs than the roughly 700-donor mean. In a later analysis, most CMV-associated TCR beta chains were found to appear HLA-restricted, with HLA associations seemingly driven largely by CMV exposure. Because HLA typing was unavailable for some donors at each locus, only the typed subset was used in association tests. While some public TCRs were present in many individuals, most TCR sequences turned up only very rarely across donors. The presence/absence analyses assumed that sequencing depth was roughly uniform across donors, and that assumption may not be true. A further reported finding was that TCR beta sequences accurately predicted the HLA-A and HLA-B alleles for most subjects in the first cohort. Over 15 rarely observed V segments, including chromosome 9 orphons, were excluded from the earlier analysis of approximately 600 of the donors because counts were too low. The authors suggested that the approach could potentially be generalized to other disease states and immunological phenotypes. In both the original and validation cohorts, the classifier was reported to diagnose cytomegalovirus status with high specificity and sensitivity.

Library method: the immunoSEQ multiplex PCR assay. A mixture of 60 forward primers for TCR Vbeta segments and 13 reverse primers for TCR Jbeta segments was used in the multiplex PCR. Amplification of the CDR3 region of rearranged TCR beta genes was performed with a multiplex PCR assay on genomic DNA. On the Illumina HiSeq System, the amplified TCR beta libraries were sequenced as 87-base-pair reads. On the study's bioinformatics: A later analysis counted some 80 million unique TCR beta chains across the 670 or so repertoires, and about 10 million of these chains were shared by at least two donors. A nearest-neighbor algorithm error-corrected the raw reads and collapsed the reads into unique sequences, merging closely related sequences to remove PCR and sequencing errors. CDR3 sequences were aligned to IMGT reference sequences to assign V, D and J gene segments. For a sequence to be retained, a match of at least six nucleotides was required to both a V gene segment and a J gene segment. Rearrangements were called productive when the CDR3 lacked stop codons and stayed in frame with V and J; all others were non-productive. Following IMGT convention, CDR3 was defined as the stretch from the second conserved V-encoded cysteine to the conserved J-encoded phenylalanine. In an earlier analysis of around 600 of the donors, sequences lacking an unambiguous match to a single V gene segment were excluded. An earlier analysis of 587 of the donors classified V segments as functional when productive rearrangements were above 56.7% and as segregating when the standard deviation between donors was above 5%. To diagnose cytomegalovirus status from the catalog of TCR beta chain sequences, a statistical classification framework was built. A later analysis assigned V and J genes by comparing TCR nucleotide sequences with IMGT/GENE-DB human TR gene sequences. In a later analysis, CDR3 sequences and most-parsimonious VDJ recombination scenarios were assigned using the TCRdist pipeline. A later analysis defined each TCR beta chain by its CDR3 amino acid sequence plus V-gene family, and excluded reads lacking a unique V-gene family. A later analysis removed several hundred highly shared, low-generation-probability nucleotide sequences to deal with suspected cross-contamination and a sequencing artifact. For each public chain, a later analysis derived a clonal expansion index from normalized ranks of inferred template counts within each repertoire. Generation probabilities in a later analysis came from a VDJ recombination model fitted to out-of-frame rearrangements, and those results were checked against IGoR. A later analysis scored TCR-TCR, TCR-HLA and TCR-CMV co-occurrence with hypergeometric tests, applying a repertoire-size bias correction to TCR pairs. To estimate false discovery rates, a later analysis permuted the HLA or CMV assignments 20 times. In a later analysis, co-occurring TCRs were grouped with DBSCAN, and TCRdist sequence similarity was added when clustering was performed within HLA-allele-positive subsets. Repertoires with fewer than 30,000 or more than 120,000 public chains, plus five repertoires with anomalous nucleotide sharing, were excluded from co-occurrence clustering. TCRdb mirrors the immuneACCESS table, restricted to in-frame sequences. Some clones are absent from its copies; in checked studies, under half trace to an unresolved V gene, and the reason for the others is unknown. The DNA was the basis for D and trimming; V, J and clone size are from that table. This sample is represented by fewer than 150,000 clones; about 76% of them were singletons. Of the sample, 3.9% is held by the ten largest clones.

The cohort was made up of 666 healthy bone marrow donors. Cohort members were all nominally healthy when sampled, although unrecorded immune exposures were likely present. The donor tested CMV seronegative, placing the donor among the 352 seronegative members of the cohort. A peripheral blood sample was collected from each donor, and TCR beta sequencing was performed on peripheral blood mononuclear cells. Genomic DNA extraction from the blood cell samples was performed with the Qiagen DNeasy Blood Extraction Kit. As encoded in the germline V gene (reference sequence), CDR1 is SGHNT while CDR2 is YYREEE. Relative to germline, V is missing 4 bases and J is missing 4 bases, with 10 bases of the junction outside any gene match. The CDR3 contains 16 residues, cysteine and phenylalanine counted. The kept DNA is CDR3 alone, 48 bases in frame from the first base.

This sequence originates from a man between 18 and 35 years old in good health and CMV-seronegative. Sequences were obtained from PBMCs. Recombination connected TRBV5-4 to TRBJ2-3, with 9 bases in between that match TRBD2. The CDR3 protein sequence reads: CASSTGLASGSDTQYF. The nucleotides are TGTGCCAGCAGCACGGGACTAGCCTCAGGCTCAGATACGCAGTATTTT. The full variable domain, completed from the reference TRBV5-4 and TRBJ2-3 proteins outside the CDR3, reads ETGVTQSPTHLIKTRGQQVTLRCSSQSGHNTVSWYQQALGQGPQFIFQYYREEENGRGNFPPRFSGLQFPNYSSELNVNALELDDSALYLCASSTGLASGSDTQYFGPGTRLTVL.